This passage covers 18 T cell receptor beta chains from one sample sequenced in a study of CD8 T cells in Susac syndrome. cDNA came from roughly 0.53 to 1 ug RNA primed by random hexamers. One entry per CDR3 protein, called by TCRdb with MiXCR from the immunoSEQ multiplex PCR reads. Of roughly 52,000 distinct CDR3 sequences listed, 95% were seen once; the top ten hold about 0.75%. The sequenced sample consisted of CD8+ T cells from PBMCs. The receptors stem from a human donor with Susac syndrome.

This clonotype was picked up one time. This chain joins TRBV6-1 and TRBJ2-5; possibly TRBD1 for D (6 bases). CDR1 MNHNS and CDR2 SASEGT come from the germline V gene. This CDR3 has 14 amino acids. V was trimmed by 2 bases and J by 4 bases, leaving 11 bases between them. Here the CDR3 DNA reads TGTGCCAGCAGTGAAAATCCCAGGGGAGAGACCCAGTACTTC. It yields the protein CASSENPRGETQYF.

The chain employs TRBV10-3 and TRBJ2-6; unclear D gene. Germline CDR1 and CDR2: ENHRY and SYGVKD. Trimming took off 6 bases at V and 4 bases at J, with 7 bases between the two ends. This CDR3 is built from 13 residues. CDR3 residues: CAISPGGANVLTF. The CDR3 region has the DNA TGTGCCATCAGCCCCGGGGGGGCCAACGTCCTGACTTTC.

The V and J genes are TRBV9 and TRBJ1-5; 8 bases match TRBD1. Germline V CDR1 and CDR2: SGDLS, YYNGEE. Trimming took 3 bases from V and 4 from J; bases not matched to a gene: 6. There are 15 residues in the CDR3. The CDR3 DNA reads as TGTGCCAGCAGCGCAACAGGGGGACGGAATCAGCCCCAGCATTTT. Its translation: CASSATGGRNQPQHF. The variable domain in full, completed from reference TRBV9 and TRBJ1-5, reads DSGVTQTPKHLITATGQRVTLRCSPRSGDLSVYWYQQSLDQGLQFLIQYYNGEERAKGNILERFSAQQFPDLHSELNLSSLELGDSALYFCASSATGGRNQPQHFGDGTRLSIL.

This rearrangement joins TRBV5-1 to TRBJ2-1; TRBD1 agrees at 9 bases. The CDR3 spans 15 residues. J gave up 9 bases and V 2 bases, and 9 bases lay outside the gene matches. Germline-derived CDR1 and CDR2 are SGHRS and YFSETQ. In nucleotides, the CDR3 is TGCGCCAGCAGCTTTGAGGGGACAGGGAGGGTTGAGCAGTTCTTC. It is translated as CASSFEGTGRVEQFF. The complete variable domain, with remaining parts taken from reference TRBV5-1 and TRBJ2-1, reads KAGVTQTPRYLIKTRGQQVTLSCSPISGHRSVSWYQQTPGQGLQFLFEYFSETQRNKGNFPGRFSGRQFSNSRSEMNVSTLELGDSALYLCASSFEGTGRVEQFFGPGTRLTVL.

V gene TRBV6-2 or TRBV6-3 combines with J gene TRBJ1-5; unclear D gene. Germline CDR1 is MNHEY and CDR2 is SVGEGT. This CDR3 contains 15 residues. The ends were cut back, 0 bases at V and 4 bases at J, with 10 bases in the middle. The CDR3 here is CASSYSGSGNQPQHF. Here the CDR3 DNA reads TGTGCCAGCAGTTACTCCGGGTCGGGTAATCAGCCCCAGCATTTT.

The chain recombines TRBV7-9 with TRBJ2-7; no clear D. The germline V and J ends were trimmed by 11 bases and 6 bases, with 8 bases remaining between them. This CDR3 is 9 amino acids long. Germline CDR1 reads SEHNR; CDR2 reads FQNEAQ (reference sequence). CDR3 loop: CAFVTEQYF. For the CDR3, the DNA is TGTGCCTTCGTAACCGAGCAGTACTTC.

The rearrangement joins TRBV9 to TRBJ2-1; no clear D. V dropped 0 bases and J dropped 3 bases, with 1 base sitting between them. This CDR3 is built from 12 residues. The germline V gene has CDR1 SGDLS and CDR2 YYNGEE. CDR3 residues: CASSVVYNEQFF. In DNA, the CDR3 is TGTGCCAGCAGCGTAGTCTACAATGAGCAGTTCTTC.

The rearrangement uses TRBV6-1 and TRBJ1-4; 10 bases map to TRBD1. Trimming removed 8 bases from V and 8 bases from J; junction bases left unmatched: 8. The length of the CDR3 is 14 residues. In germline, CDR1 is MNHNS, CDR2 SASEGT. The CDR3 nucleotides are TGTGCCAGCTTTGACAGGGGGCCCGGGGAAAAACTGTTTTTT. This sequence encodes CASFDRGPGEKLFF.

The chain is built from TRBV4-1 and TRBJ1-6; D not resolved. The CDR3 length is 16 residues. Germline V gene sequence: CDR1 MGHRA, CDR2 YSYEKL. The ends were cut back, 3 bases at V and 9 bases at J, with 18 bases in the middle. The CDR3 sequence: CASSHGLSGEGSPLHF. The CDR3 DNA reads TGCGCCAGCAGCCACGGCCTTAGCGGGGAGGGTTCACCCCTCCACTTT.

V is TRBV18 and J is TRBJ1-1; TRBD1 agrees at 7 bases. The CDR3 contains 14 residues. Trimming removed 4 bases from V and 2 bases from J; junction bases left unmatched: 4. Germline values: CDR1 KGHSH, CDR2 LQKENI. CDR3 coding DNA: TGTGCCAGCTCACTGGACAGGTCTAACACTGAAGCTTTCTTT. Amino acids: CASSLDRSNTEAFF.

The chain employs TRBV28 and TRBJ2-7; D uncertain. The V gene lost 4 bases and the J gene lost 5 bases, with 21 bases spanning the gap. The CDR3 is made up of 16 amino acids. Germline assignment: CDR1 MDHEN and CDR2 SYDVKM. The CDR3 DNA follows: TGTGCCAGCAGTTATCACCCCAGGAAATTGGGAAACGAGCAGTACTTC. Protein sequence: CASSYHPRKLGNEQYF.

The V gene is TRBV5-1, the J gene TRBJ1-4; unclear D gene. Germline CDR1 SGHRS, CDR2 YFSETQ. V lost 4 bases and J lost 7, with 11 bases in between. The CDR3 covers 13 residues. The CDR3 region has the DNA TGCGCCAGCAGCATCCGCGGAGGTGAAAAACTGTTTTTT. The encoded protein is CASSIRGGEKLFF.

The chain carries TRBV9 and TRBJ2-7, with TRBD2 identical over 8 bases. Germline CDR1 SGDLS, CDR2 YYNGEE. The length of the CDR3 is 14 residues. Unmatched junction bases numbered 6, after V lost 0 bases and J lost 7 bases. CDR3 sequence reads: CASSVAGGHEEQYF. The CDR3 DNA sequence: TGTGCCAGCAGCGTAGCGGGGGGGCATGAAGAGCAGTACTTC.

The V call is TRBV5-6, the J call TRBJ2-3; 8 bases map to TRBD1. The junction had 1 base not matched to a gene; V was cut back by 0 bases and J by 1 base. The CDR3 covers 15 residues. Germline V gene lookup returns CDR1 SGHDT and CDR2 YYEEEE. DNA of the CDR3: TGTGCCAGCAGCTTGGGGACAGGGCGCACAGATACGCAGTATTTT. Protein: CASSLGTGRTDTQYF.

The V gene is TRBV14, the J gene TRBJ1-6; maybe TRBD1 (5 bases). Deletions cut 0 bases from V and 9 bases from J, with 15 bases between. This CDR3 is 16 amino acids long. Germline V gives CDR1 SGHDN, CDR2 FVKESK. CDR3 in DNA: TGTGCCAGCAGCCAAGAGGGGCTTAGATTTATTTCACCCCTCCACTTT. This translates into CASSQEGLRFISPLHF. Complete variable domain (other parts from reference TRBV14 and TRBJ1-6): EAGVTQFPSHSVIEKGQTVTLRCDPISGHDNLYWYRRVMGKEIKFLLHFVKESKQDESGMPNNRFLAERTGGTYSTLKVQPAELEDSGVYFCASSQEGLRFISPLHFGNGTRLTVT.

This chain joins TRBV29-1 and TRBJ2-7; 8 bases map to TRBD2. Germline values: CDR1 SQVTM, CDR2 ANQGSEA. The J segment lost 7 bases and the V segment lost 1 base, leaving 9 bases of the junction unmatched. The CDR3 has 14 amino acids. The CDR3 DNA reads TGCAGCGTTGAAGTACGGGGGGGCAGAGGTGAGCAGTACTTC. Its protein product is CSVEVRGGRGEQYF.

V gene TRBV7-9 combines with J gene TRBJ1-1; TRBD1 might be the D (5 bases). The CDR3 is 12 residues long. Germline CDR1 and CDR2: SEHNR and FQNEAQ (reference sequence). Trimming pared 6 bases from V and 11 bases from J, leaving 16 bases between. This CDR3 is CASRRDRKIAFF. In nucleotides, the CDR3 is TGTGCCAGCAGGCGGGACCGGAAGATCGCTTTCTTT.

The chain carries TRBV3-1 and TRBJ2-1; D might be TRBD1 (6 bases). CDR1 is LGHDT, CDR2 YNNKEL, per germline (reference sequence). Trimming left V 0 bases short and J 8 bases short, with 14 bases between. The CDR3 sequence is 15 residues long. CDR3 sequence (DNA): TGTGCCAGCAGCCAAGACGGCAGGGGATCGCATGAGCAGTTCTTC. Translation: CASSQDGRGSHEQFF.